The clone carrying this TCR beta chain was observed at least ten times. This sample is part of a study of neurological immune-mediated disorders. TCRdb independently ran MiXCR on the 5' RACE reads; one entry per CDR3 protein. Among about 71,000 distinct CDR3 sequences listed, 3.4% were seen once. The CDR3 runs 13 residues. Trimming took off 6 bases at V and 6 bases at J, with 11 bases between the two ends. The germline V gene encodes CDR1 SNHLY and CDR2 FYNNEI. The sample taken for sequencing was PBMCs. The clonotype was recovered from a middle-aged man with multiple sclerosis. The chain combines TRBV2 with TRBJ2-2; D is undetermined. The CDR3 reads CASSRSVAGELFF. CDR3 DNA: TGTGCCAGCAGCCGCTCGGTGGCCGGGGAGCTGTTTTTT.